The 21 T cell receptor beta chains in this list originate from one sample, sequenced in a study of T cell repertoires in cytomegalovirus infection. TCRdb reanalysed the reads using MiXCR and keeps one entry per CDR3 protein. In the table there are about 150,000 distinct CDR3 sequences, approximately 17% of which are singletons. The sample comprised CD8+ T cells from PBMCs. These receptors were taken from a human donor in good health (CMV status not recorded). Some clones in this sample may be carry-over from other donors' samples.

The sample holds many counts of this clonotype. V gene TRBV7-2 combines with J gene TRBJ2-4; 9 bases are shared with TRBD2. The CDR3 length is 14 residues. Per germline, CDR1 SGHTA and CDR2 FQGNSA. V was pared by 7 bases and J by 8 bases, with 9 bases of the junction left unmatched. The CDR3 loop is CASTETGTSYIQYF. The CDR3 bases are TGTGCCAGCACCGAAACCGGGACTAGCTACATTCAGTACTTC.

This sequence joins TRBV7-6 and TRBJ2-7; D may be TRBD1 (6 bases). Trimming cost V 11 bases and J 3 bases, with 14 bases left between them. Germline CDR1 is SGHVS and CDR2 is FNYEAQ. CDR3 length equals 12 residues. The CDR3 nucleotides read TGTGCCCAATTGGGACACAACTACGAGCAGTACTTC. It specifies CAQLGHNYEQYF.

The chain couples TRBV7-9 to TRBJ2-3, with D perhaps TRBD2 (5 bases). Germline CDR1 SEHNR, CDR2 FQNEAQ (reference sequence). V was trimmed by 4 bases and J by 6 bases, leaving 20 bases between them. This CDR3 has 16 amino acids. CDR3 protein: CASSSSAAGGRDTQYF. CDR3 DNA: TGTGCCAGCAGCTCGTCTGCGGCGGGCGGAAGGGATACGCAGTATTTT. Full variable domain (missing parts from reference TRBV7-9 and TRBJ2-3): DTGVSQNPRHKITKRGQNVTFRCDPISEHNRLYWYRQTLGQGPEFLTYFQNEAQLEKSRLLSDRFSAERPKGSFSTLEIQRTEQGDSAMYLCASSSSAAGGRDTQYFGPGTRLTVL.

The rearrangement joins TRBV7-9 to TRBJ2-5; D may be TRBD1 or TRBD2 (5 bases each). The CDR3 extends over 15 amino acids. Trimming removed 5 bases at V and 4 bases at J, with 17 bases between. Looked up from germline, CDR1 is SEHNR and CDR2 is FQNEAQ (reference sequence). CDR3 coding DNA: TGTGCCAGCAGCCCCCCCGTGGGGGATCGAGAGACCCAGTACTTC. Its protein is CASSPPVGDRETQYF.

This clonotype turned up a few times. The genes are TRBV5-1 and TRBJ2-2; 8 bases fit TRBD1. CDR1 SGHRS and CDR2 YFSETQ come from the germline V gene. The V and J ends lost 4 bases and 2 bases, in that order; junction bases with no gene match: 13. This CDR3 is 18 amino acids long. In DNA, the CDR3 is TGCGCCAGCAGCAAGGGACAGGATGGCTGGGTTAACACCGGGGAGCTGTTTTTT. Amino acids: CASSKGQDGWVNTGELFF.

The V and J genes are TRBV7-2 and TRBJ2-7; D may correspond to TRBD1 or TRBD2 (5 bases each). CDR3 length: 14 residues. V was clipped by 1 base and J by 4 bases, with 11 bases between them. CDR1 and CDR2 (germline): SGHTA, FQGNSA. CDR3 nucleotide sequence: TGTGCCAGCAGCTTAGGAGGGGCCTTATACGAGCAGTACTTC. Translated: CASSLGGALYEQYF.

In its sample, this clonotype was seen a few times. DNA for the CDR3: TGTGCCAGCAGCTATATCTCTGGGGCCAACGTCCTGACTTTC. Translated: CASSYISGANVLTF. This chain links TRBV7-9 with TRBJ2-6; D gene ambiguous. The germline V gene encodes CDR1 SEHNR and CDR2 FQNEAQ (reference sequence). CDR3 size: 14 residues. V was trimmed by 4 bases and J by 0 bases, leaving 4 bases between them.

This clonotype occurred a few times. This chain uses TRBV28 with TRBJ2-7, with TRBD1 matching over 7 bases. CDR1 is MDHEN and CDR2 is SYDVKM in the germline V gene. The CDR3 runs to 14 residues. V dropped 5 bases and J dropped 2; count of bases not matched to a gene: 6. CDR3 residues: CASSIGQDAYEQYF. The CDR3 region has the DNA TGTGCCAGCAGTATCGGACAGGACGCCTACGAGCAGTACTTC.

V usage is TRBV6-2 or TRBV6-3 and J usage is TRBJ1-1; D not certain. V was cut by 5 bases and J by 3 bases, with 7 bases left in between. The germline V gene encodes CDR1 MNHEY and CDR2 SVGEGT. The CDR3 length is 12 residues. Written as DNA, the CDR3 is TGTGCCAGCAGTGATGACTACACTGAAGCTTTCTTT. Encoded protein: CASSDDYTEAFF.

The chain combines TRBV7-6 with TRBJ2-7; D is unresolved. Germline V gene data show CDR1 as SGHVS and CDR2 as FNYEAQ. Trimming left V 5 bases short and J 3 bases short, with 14 bases between. The CDR3 extends over 14 amino acids. CDR3 sequence reads: CASSLAKYGYEQYF. The CDR3, as DNA: TGTGCCAGCAGCCTCGCGAAGTACGGCTACGAGCAGTACTTC. Complete variable domain (other parts from reference TRBV7-6 and TRBJ2-7): GAGVSQSPRYKVTKRGQDVALRCDPISGHVSLYWYRQALGQGPEFLTYFNYEAQQDKSGLPNDRFSAERPEGSISTLTIQRTEQRDSAMYRCASSLAKYGYEQYFGPGTRLTVT.

The chain combines TRBV14 with TRBJ2-1; D remains unclear. V lost 2 bases to trimming and J lost 10 bases, with 12 bases between them. The CDR3 extends over 13 amino acids. Germline V lookup: CDR1 SGHDN, CDR2 FVKESK. Written as DNA, the CDR3 is TGTGCCAGCAGCCAATGGAGAGGTGTCGAGCAGTTCTTC. This translates into CASSQWRGVEQFF.

This clonotype was seen a handful of times. The chain employs TRBV7-3 and TRBJ2-3, with 10 bases aligning to TRBD1. CDR1 and CDR2 (germline): SGHTA, FQGTGA. The CDR3 is 15 amino acids. V was pared by 4 bases and J by 3 bases, with 4 bases of the junction left unmatched. In DNA form, the CDR3 reads TGTGCCAGCAGCTCGACAGGGGGCATAACAGATACGCAGTATTTT. Encoded protein: CASSSTGGITDTQYF.

This clonotype was detected many times. This rearrangement joins TRBV7-2 to TRBJ2-3, with TRBD1 as a possible D gene (6 bases). Germline V gene lookup returns CDR1 SGHTA and CDR2 FQGNSA. Trimming took off 6 bases at V and 2 bases at J, with 18 bases between the two ends. The length of the CDR3 is 16 residues. CDR3 amino acids: CASSPTGYRNTDTQYF. CDR3 in DNA: TGTGCCAGCAGTCCTACAGGGTACCGGAACACAGATACGCAGTATTTT.

This clonotype has just a few counts. The chain couples TRBV7-9 to TRBJ1-2; 8 nucleotides agree with TRBD1. Germline V gene sequence: CDR1 SEHNR, CDR2 FQNEAQ (reference sequence). V gave up 5 bases and J gave up 4 bases; unmatched junction bases: 12. This CDR3 is built from 16 residues. CDR3 in amino acids: CASSHKSDREGYGYTF. The CDR3 DNA follows: TGTGCCAGCAGCCATAAATCGGACAGGGAAGGCTATGGCTACACCTTC.

This clonotype was counted only a few times. The chain couples TRBV7-2 to TRBJ2-7, with D unresolved. This CDR3 is built from 14 residues. Germline assignment: CDR1 SGHTA and CDR2 FQGNSA. With 1 base removed from V and 7 bases from J, the gap between germline ends came to 14 bases. CDR3 in DNA: TGTGCCAGCAGCTTAGGGTCGGCTTTGAGGGAGCAGTACTTC. Encoded protein: CASSLGSALREQYF.

The chain recombines TRBV7-9 with TRBJ2-4; 7 nucleotides agree with TRBD2. The V and J ends lost 8 bases and 1 base, in that order; junction bases with no gene match: 14. Germline-derived CDR1 and CDR2 are SEHNR and FQNEAQ (reference sequence). The CDR3 length is 17 residues. As DNA, the CDR3 is TGTGCCAGCTCTCCCGCGGGGGAGGTTGGGGCCAAAAACATTCAGTACTTC. Translated: CASSPAGEVGAKNIQYF. The variable domain in full, completed from reference TRBV7-9 and TRBJ2-4, reads DTGVSQNPRHKITKRGQNVTFRCDPISEHNRLYWYRQTLGQGPEFLTYFQNEAQLEKSRLLSDRFSAERPKGSFSTLEIQRTEQGDSAMYLCASSPAGEVGAKNIQYFGAGTRLSVL.

This clonotype was observed a few times. This chain joins TRBV23-1 and TRBJ2-1; 7 nucleotides line up with TRBD1. TRBV23-1 is placed among ORFs of uncertain function. The V and J ends lost 11 bases and 7 bases, in that order; junction bases with no gene match: 38. The CDR3 is 22 amino acids. CDR3 amino acids: CAPDYPPRGHSKRLGCSNEQFF. The CDR3 region has the DNA TGCGCCCCCGATTACCCCCCGAGGGGGCACAGCAAACGGCTTGGGTGCTCAAATGAGCAGTTCTTC.

The genes are TRBV6-2 or TRBV6-3 and TRBJ1-2; the D is unclear. Germline V CDR1 and CDR2: MNHEY, SVGEGT. With 6 bases removed from V and 4 bases from J, the gap between germline ends came to 9 bases. CDR3 length equals 12 residues. This CDR3 is CASSPGFYGYTF. CDR3 in DNA: TGTGCCAGCAGCCCCGGGTTCTATGGCTACACCTTC.

There are a few counts of this clonotype. The rearrangement links TRBV7-9 to TRBJ2-5; D not certain. CDR3 length: 14 amino acids. V shed 1 base and J shed 5 bases, with 11 bases lying between them. The germline CDR1 and CDR2 sequences are SEHNR and FQNEAQ (reference sequence). The CDR3 loop is CASSLEAIKETQYF. The CDR3 region has the DNA TGTGCCAGCAGCTTAGAGGCTATAAAGGAGACCCAGTACTTC.

J is TRBJ2-7 and V is TRBV6-5; 7 nucleotides line up with TRBD2. The CDR3 consists of 15 residues. The germline gives CDR1 MNHEY, CDR2 SVGAGI. The trim removed 0 bases at V and 3 bases at J, leaving 5 bases unmatched. CDR3 nucleotide sequence: TGTGCCAGCAGTTACTCGCGGGAGACGGGCTACGAGCAGTACTTC. Translation gives CASSYSRETGYEQYF.

J is TRBJ2-1 and V is TRBV12-3 or TRBV12-4; 7 nucleotides align to TRBD1. The V gene end was trimmed by 1 base and the J gene end by 8 bases; junction bases not matched to a gene: 8. This CDR3 has 15 residues. For the CDR3, the DNA is TGTGCCAGCAGTTTAGACAGGGGACCGTGGTATGAGCAGTTCTTC. Its protein is CASSLDRGPWYEQFF.